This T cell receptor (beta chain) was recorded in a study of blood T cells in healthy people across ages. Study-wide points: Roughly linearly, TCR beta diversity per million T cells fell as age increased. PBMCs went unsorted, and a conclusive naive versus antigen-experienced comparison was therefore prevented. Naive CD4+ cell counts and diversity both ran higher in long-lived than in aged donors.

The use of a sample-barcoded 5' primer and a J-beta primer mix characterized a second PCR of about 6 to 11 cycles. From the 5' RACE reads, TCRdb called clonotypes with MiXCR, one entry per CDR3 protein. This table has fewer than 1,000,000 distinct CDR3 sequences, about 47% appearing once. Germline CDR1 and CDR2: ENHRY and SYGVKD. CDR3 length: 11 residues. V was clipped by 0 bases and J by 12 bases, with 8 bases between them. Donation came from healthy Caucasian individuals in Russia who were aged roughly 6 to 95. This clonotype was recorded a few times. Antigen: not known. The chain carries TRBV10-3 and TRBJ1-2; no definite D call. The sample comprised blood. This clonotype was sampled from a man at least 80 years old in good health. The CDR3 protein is CAISESASHTF. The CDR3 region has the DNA TGTGCCATCAGTGAGTCGGCCTCTCACACCTTC.